This record looks at one TCR beta chain sequence and its context. What it binds is not known. Use of 60 Vbeta and 13 Jbeta primers characterized the PCR. In the original processing: It was a later analysis that counted 75 million to 90 million unique TCR beta chains, of which approximately 9.9 million were shared. Only in-frame clones appear in the TCRdb table, and some are missing; sequencing was by immunoSEQ multiplex PCR. The V and J calls and the clone size are those of that table, but D and trimming were determined from the DNA. The sample contains 100,000 to 150,000 clones, roughly 80% of which appear only once. The data were taken from a study of cytomegalovirus exposure and HLA in healthy donors. Points from the study as a whole: A later analysis appeared to link common viral pathogens to several of the most significant clusters.

With 1 base clipped from V and 5 bases from J, the junction kept 10 bases outside the gene matches. The CDR3 totals 16 residues. Germline values: CDR1 SGHAT, CDR2 FQNNGV. This TCR was recovered from a girl aged 2 to 9 in good health and CMV-seronegative. Sequenced input: PBMCs. The gene calls are TRBV11-2 and TRBJ1-1; 7 bases are shared with TRBD1. CDR3 loop: CASSLGRGREVTEAFF. The CDR3 bases are TGTGCCAGCAGCTTAGGAAGGGGGCGCGAAGTGACTGAAGCTTTCTTT.